The rows below give T cell receptor beta chains drawn from one sample of a study of beta chain features in type 1 diabetes. Sequencing was performed with immunoSEQ multiplex PCR; in TCRdb, only in-frame clones are kept and a portion is missing. Of about 110,000 clones in the sample, roughly 40% were seen once. The specimen sequenced was stem cell memory CD4+ T cells from blood. Receptor source: a woman between 18 and 29 years old in good health. Both conserved end residues are trimmed from each CDR3. The order of the fields is V gene, CDR3 protein.

v_gene: TRBV18
CDR3aa: ASHSGSGIYEQY

v_gene: TRBV7-8
CDR3aa: ASSLGTGYGYT

v_gene: TRBV30
CDR3aa: AWSFGTGGYEKLF

v_gene: TRBV19
CDR3aa: ASSVRETYEQY

v_gene: TRBV11-2
CDR3aa: ASSVNPLRGLMAKNIQY

v_gene: TRBV5-1
CDR3aa: ASSLGDNYGYT

v_gene: TRBV2
CDR3aa: ASSVEAGRGGNEQF

v_gene: TRBV6-4
CDR3aa: ASSAAGNEQF

v_gene: TRBV20-1
CDR3aa: SADIDYGYT

v_gene: TRBV11-2
CDR3aa: ASSLAPRLTEAF

v_gene: TRBV19
CDR3aa: ATKTGLGLTSTANYGYT

v_gene: TRBV7-2
CDR3aa: ASSLVGTGSGNTIY

v_gene: TRBV30
CDR3aa: AWSRIRAAGGYT

v_gene: TRBV7-2
CDR3aa: ASSLTGAKAF

v_gene: TRBV7-2
CDR3aa: ASSSRAGGGTDTQY

v_gene: TRBV29-1
CDR3aa: SVPTGPSSTDTQY

v_gene: TRBV5-4
CDR3aa: ASSSTGTGTDTQY

v_gene: TRBV5-1
CDR3aa: ASSHPSGSRVETQY

v_gene: TRBV30
CDR3aa: AWSHGGSYEQY

v_gene: TRBV13
CDR3aa: ASSLKLAGGIDEQF

v_gene: TRBV7-8
CDR3aa: ASSLERGAGQPQH

v_gene: TRBV6-5
CDR3aa: ASSSYGNQPQH

v_gene: TRBV27
CDR3aa: ASSSTRNYGYT

v_gene: TRBV19
CDR3aa: ASSATGRSGANVLT

v_gene: TRBV4-1
CDR3aa: ASSQIRTSGRYEQY

v_gene: TRBV5-1
CDR3aa: ASSLQNNYGYT

v_gene: TRBV28
CDR3aa: ASKAPGEKLF

v_gene: TRBV15
CDR3aa: ATSRDLAGMNTEAF

v_gene: TRBV18
CDR3aa: ASSPLTGQGRTDTQY

v_gene: TRBV7-9
CDR3aa: ASSSRGVRLTSTDTQY

v_gene: TRBV5-4
CDR3aa: ASSLGTSGITDTQY

v_gene: TRBV29-1
CDR3aa: SVRGLATRTQY

v_gene: TRBV5-1
CDR3aa: ASSEQGNQPQH

v_gene: TRBV28
CDR3aa: ASSETLGNEQF

v_gene: TRBV7-9
CDR3aa: ASSRPHRGYEQY

v_gene: TRBV10-1
CDR3aa: AIAGRVQETQY

v_gene: TRBV6-1
CDR3aa: ASSRRQSSYEQY

v_gene: TRBV7-9
CDR3aa: ASRPSGYEQY

v_gene: TRBV7-9
CDR3aa: ASSLQGGLGNQPQH

v_gene: TRBV5-1
CDR3aa: ASSLEVAGAETQY

v_gene: TRBV7-9
CDR3aa: ASSQGRNTEAF